Each of the 16 T cell receptor beta chains below was sequenced from the same sample in a study of blood T cell repertoires in COVID-19. TCRdb keeps only in-frame clones here, not all; method: immunoSEQ multiplex PCR. The sample records about 130,000 clones, approximately 86% being singletons. Material for sequencing was PBMCs or T cells enriched from blood (not recorded which). The receptor set was obtained from a woman between 50 and 59 years old who had recovered from COVID-19.

The chain carries TRBV10-3 and TRBJ2-7; 7 positions agree with TRBD1. The CDR3 sequence is 13 residues long. J was trimmed by 2 bases and V by 10 bases; bases with no gene match: 8. The germline V gene has CDR1 ENHRY and CDR2 SYGVKD. This CDR3 is CATSSGQTYEQYF. The CDR3 DNA is TGTGCCACCTCGTCGGGACAGACCTACGAGCAGTACTTC.

V is TRBV19 and J is TRBJ1-5; TRBD1 aligns across 7 bases. V shed 6 bases and J 7 bases; nucleotides not matched to a gene: 6. Germline V gives CDR1 LNHDA, CDR2 SQIVND (reference sequence). The CDR3 totals 13 residues. The CDR3 sequence is CASSEQGPQPQHF. CDR3 sequence (DNA): TGTGCCAGTAGCGAACAGGGGCCCCAGCCCCAGCATTTT.

This chain uses TRBV19 with TRBJ2-7; 7 bases align to TRBD1. J gave up 0 bases and V 6 bases, and 5 bases lay outside the gene matches. The CDR3 spans 14 residues. Per the germline V gene, CDR1 is LNHDA and CDR2 is SQIVND (reference sequence). The CDR3 loop is CASSRDRNSYEQYF. For the CDR3, the DNA is TGTGCCAGTAGCAGGGACAGAAACTCCTACGAGCAGTACTTC.

The rearrangement links TRBV30 to TRBJ1-3; D call uncertain. In germline, CDR1 is GTSNPN, CDR2 SVGIG (reference sequence). The V gene lost 0 bases and the J gene lost 4 bases, with 10 bases spanning the gap. CDR3 length: 14 amino acids. CDR3 residues: CAWSVGVTGNTIYF. The CDR3 DNA sequence: TGTGCCTGGAGTGTCGGGGTTACGGGAAACACCATATATTTT.

J is TRBJ1-2 and V is TRBV6-2 or TRBV6-3; TRBD1 aligns across 9 bases. The CDR3 loop spans 15 amino acids. After removal of 2 bases from V and 4 bases from J, the junction contained 5 bases not matched to a gene. Germline V lookup: CDR1 MNHEY, CDR2 SVGEGT. CDR3 loop: CASSYGGTGFYGYTF. CDR3 nucleotides: TGTGCCAGCAGTTACGGTGGGACAGGGTTCTATGGCTACACCTTC.

The chain recombines TRBV9 with TRBJ2-6; D is perhaps TRBD1 (5 bases). CDR1 and CDR2 from the germline V gene are SGDLS and YYNGEE. This CDR3 has 15 amino acids. Trimming cost V 3 bases and J 1 base, with 8 bases left between them. CDR3 nucleotides: TGTGCCAGCAGCGCGAGACAGTCTGGGGCCAACGTCCTGACTTTC. Its translation is CASSARQSGANVLTF. The whole variable domain, filled in from reference TRBV9 and TRBJ2-6, reads DSGVTQTPKHLITATGQRVTLRCSPRSGDLSVYWYQQSLDQGLQFLIQYYNGEERAKGNILERFSAQQFPDLHSELNLSSLELGDSALYFCASSARQSGANVLTFGAGSRLTVL.

V gene TRBV7-6 combines with J gene TRBJ1-5, with D perhaps TRBD1 (5 bases). CDR1 and CDR2 from the germline V gene are SGHVS and FNYEAQ. The CDR3 runs to 13 residues. V was clipped by 4 bases and J by 6 bases, with 10 bases between them. The chain's CDR3 is CASSSRGGQPQHF. The DNA of the CDR3 is TGTGCCAGCAGCTCTAGGGGTGGTCAGCCCCAGCATTTT.

This chain joins TRBV5-5 and TRBJ2-7; D is perhaps TRBD1 (5 bases). The CDR3 is 14 amino acids. Trimming left V 0 bases short and J 5 bases short, with 12 bases between. Looked up from germline, CDR1 is SGHKS and CDR2 is YYEKEE (reference sequence). CDR3 amino acids: CASSLGGQYHEQYF. CDR3 nucleotide sequence: TGTGCCAGCAGCTTGGGGGGCCAATACCACGAGCAGTACTTC.

This chain joins TRBV7-9 and TRBJ2-2; 10 nucleotides align to TRBD1. Germline trimming cut 7 bases from V and 2 bases from J; bases unmatched to any gene: 7. Germline CDR1 reads SEHNR; CDR2 reads FQNEAQ (reference sequence). The CDR3 contains 16 residues. The CDR3 nucleotides read TGTGCCAGCACTACCCGGACAGGGGGTAACACCGGGGAGCTGTTTTTT. Translating it yields CASTTRTGGNTGELFF. The full variable domain, its missing parts supplied by reference TRBV7-9 and TRBJ2-2, is DTGVSQNPRHKITKRGQNVTFRCDPISEHNRLYWYRQTLGQGPEFLTYFQNEAQLEKSRLLSDRFSAERPKGSFSTLEIQRTEQGDSAMYLCASTTRTGGNTGELFFGEGSRLTVL.

The chain carries TRBV27 and TRBJ2-5, with D perhaps matching TRBD1 (6 bases). V shed 4 bases and J shed 1 base, with 19 bases lying between them. The CDR3 is 17 residues long. CDR1 and CDR2 from the germline V gene are MNHEY and SMNVEV (reference sequence). The CDR3 sequence is CASSSGQGYQTQETQYF. CDR3 DNA: TGTGCCAGCAGTTCGGGGCAGGGGTATCAAACCCAAGAGACCCAGTACTTC.

Regarding this clone: One end of the junction fails to match germline, which may point to a read error. The rearrangement uses TRBV7-9 and TRBJ1-2, with D possibly matching TRBD1 (6 bases). CDR1 and CDR2 from the germline V gene are SEHNR and FQNEAQ (reference sequence). The CDR3 loop spans 12 amino acids. CDR3 bases: TGTGCCAGCAGCTTGGGGGCAGAGGGGGACCACTTC. Its protein product is CASSLGAEGDHF.

This rearrangement joins TRBV5-6 to TRBJ2-5; 7 bases fit TRBD1. The CDR3 contains 14 residues. The germline V gene encodes CDR1 SGHDT and CDR2 YYEEEE. Unmatched junction bases numbered 5, after V lost 2 bases and J lost 4 bases. This chain's CDR3 is CASSFTGVGETQYF. The DNA of the CDR3 is TGTGCCAGCAGCTTCACAGGGGTGGGAGAGACCCAGTACTTC.

V usage is TRBV7-6 and J usage is TRBJ1-3; D is unresolved. V lost 7 bases to trimming and J lost 0 bases, with 10 bases between them. Germline V gene data show CDR1 as SGHVS and CDR2 as FNYEAQ. CDR3 length: 14 residues. The CDR3 DNA reads as TGTGCCAGCAAGGTGGGGAGCTCTGGAAACACCATATATTTT. Encoded protein: CASKVGSSGNTIYF.

The chain couples TRBV3-1 (or the pseudogene TRBV3-2) to TRBJ2-5; D may be TRBD2 (6 bases). This CDR3 has 15 residues. Germline CDR1 is LGHDT and CDR2 is YNNKEL (reference sequence). V shed 2 bases and J shed 4 bases, with 14 bases lying between them. CDR3 in DNA: TGTGCCAGCAGCCAAAGAGGAGGAGGGAGAGAGACCCAGTACTTC. As protein: CASSQRGGGRETQYF.

This chain joins TRBV29-1 and TRBJ2-1; 9 positions agree with TRBD1. Germline V gene lookup returns CDR1 SQVTM and CDR2 ANQGSEA. The CDR3 contains 15 residues. The trim removed 0 bases at V and 4 bases at J, leaving 4 bases unmatched. The CDR3 reads CSVEDSGTGYNEQFF. The CDR3 DNA is TGCAGCGTTGAAGATTCCGGGACAGGGTACAATGAGCAGTTCTTC.

The chain is built from TRBV6-5 and TRBJ2-1; 16 bases are a match to TRBD2. V shed 3 bases, J shed 16 bases, and the junction held 9 bases outside the gene matches. The CDR3 loop spans 15 amino acids. CDR1 is MNHEY and CDR2 is SVGAGI in the germline V gene. CDR3 amino acids: CASSYSGLAGGRLFF. The CDR3 DNA follows: TGTGCCAGCAGTTATTCGGGACTAGCGGGGGGGCGGCTATTCTTC.